These 20 T cell receptor beta chains were sequenced from one sample in a study of blood T cell repertoires in COVID-19. Libraries were prepared by immunoSEQ multiplex PCR; TCRdb keeps only in-frame clonotypes and omits some of them. The sample gives a few hundred thousand clones, about nine tenths of which show up once; 0.7% to 0.95% is in the top ten. The sample consisted of PBMCs or T cells enriched from blood (not recorded which). The receptors here all came from a woman in her thirties or forties who had been exposed to COVID-19.

The chain has TRBV5-1 and TRBJ1-3; a possible D gene is TRBD1 (5 bases). The CDR3 spans 14 residues. Germline CDR1 is SGHRS and CDR2 is YFSETQ. Trimming took 5 bases from V and 1 from J, leaving 10 bases between them. Here the CDR3 DNA reads TGCGCCAGCAGGTATCCAGGGTCTGGAAACACCATATATTTT. As protein: CASRYPGSGNTIYF.

With respect to this clone: At the DNA level, this CDR3 is encoded by other sequences in the same sample as well. The genes are TRBV7-3 and TRBJ1-5; D is undetermined. Deletions cut 2 bases from V and 3 bases from J, with 5 bases between. CDR1 and CDR2 (germline): SGHTA, FQGTGA. There are 13 residues in the CDR3. CDR3 residues: CASSLGPNQPQHF. The CDR3 nucleotides are TGTGCCAGCAGCTTAGGGCCCAATCAGCCCCAGCATTTT.

A single count supports this clone. The chain combines TRBV28 with TRBJ1-2; the D gene is possibly TRBD1 (6 bases). The germline V and J ends were trimmed by 2 bases and 4 bases, with 14 bases remaining between them. The germline V gene encodes CDR1 MDHEN and CDR2 SYDVKM. The CDR3 consists of 15 residues. Here the CDR3 reads CASSLGGGLRYGYTF. The DNA of the CDR3 is TGTGCCAGCAGTTTAGGGGGGGGGCTTCGCTATGGCTACACCTTC.

The chain uses TRBV30 and TRBJ1-5; a weak D match, TRBD1 (5 bases). CDR3 length equals 15 residues. CDR1 and CDR2 (germline): GTSNPN, SVGIG (reference sequence). The V end was cut by 5 bases, the J end by 7 bases, with 21 bases between. Here the CDR3 reads CAWGDSRAFWQPQHF. As DNA, the CDR3 is TGTGCCTGGGGGGACTCACGTGCTTTCTGGCAGCCCCAGCATTTT.

The gene calls are TRBV5-5 and TRBJ1-5, with D maybe TRBD1 (5 bases). V lost 4 bases, J lost 3 bases, and 14 bases lay in between. CDR3 length equals 15 residues. In germline, CDR1 is SGHKS, CDR2 YYEKEE (reference sequence). In DNA, the CDR3 is TGTGCCAGCAGCCCCAATGGCAGGGACAATCAGCCCCAGCATTTT. This translates into CASSPNGRDNQPQHF. The whole variable domain, filled in from reference TRBV5-5 and TRBJ1-5, reads DAGVTQSPTHLIKTRGQQVTLRCSPISGHKSVSWYQQVLGQGPQFIFQYYEKEERGRGNFPDRFSARQFPNYSSELNVNALLLGDSALYLCASSPNGRDNQPQHFGDGTRLSIL.

The chain is built from TRBV2 and TRBJ2-1, with 8 bases matching TRBD2. Unmatched junction bases numbered 2, after V lost 4 bases and J lost 6 bases. Germline CDR1 reads SNHLY; CDR2 reads FYNNEI. The CDR3 is 13 residues long. The CDR3 here is CASSVGTSNEQFF. DNA for the CDR3: TGTGCCAGCAGTGTTGGGACTAGCAATGAGCAGTTCTTC.

V and J are TRBV5-4 and TRBJ1-1; 8 bases line up with TRBD1. This CDR3 spans 13 amino acids. The germline V gene has CDR1 SGHNT and CDR2 YYREEE (reference sequence). V lost 7 bases and J lost 1; bases outside the gene matches: 3. The CDR3 region is CASGTGENTEAFF. DNA of the CDR3: TGTGCCAGCGGGACAGGCGAGAACACTGAAGCTTTCTTT.

This chain uses TRBV27 with TRBJ2-7; D unresolved. The CDR3 length is 14 residues. The germline V and J ends were trimmed by 3 bases and 0 bases, with 9 bases remaining between them. Per the germline V gene, CDR1 is MNHEY and CDR2 is SMNVEV (reference sequence). The CDR3 DNA follows: TGTGCCAGCAGTTTCGGTTTAAGCTCCTACGAGCAGTACTTC. Translated, it gives CASSFGLSSYEQYF.

This sequence joins TRBV7-8 and TRBJ2-2, with TRBD1 as a possible D gene (6 bases). The CDR3 covers 17 residues. Germline CDR1 reads SGHVS; CDR2 reads FQNEAQ. V dropped 1 base and J dropped 8 bases, with 20 bases sitting between them. In DNA form, the CDR3 reads TGTGCCAGCAGCTTAGGTGTGCAGGGGCCGAGGACAGGGGAGCTGTTTTTT. Translating it yields CASSLGVQGPRTGELFF.

V is TRBV19 and J is TRBJ2-1; 12 bases match TRBD2. Germline CDR1 is LNHDA and CDR2 is SQIVND (reference sequence). With 7 bases clipped from V and 4 bases from J, the junction kept 5 bases outside the gene matches. The length of the CDR3 is 15 residues. For the CDR3, the DNA is TGTGCCAGTACCCGGACTAGCGGGAATTACAATGAGCAGTTCTTC. Amino acids: CASTRTSGNYNEQFF.

The table lists this clone with a few counts. The chain employs TRBV7-8 and TRBJ2-3; D is undetermined. Deletions cut 3 bases from V and 4 bases from J, with 2 bases between. The CDR3 spans 11 residues. The V gene's germline CDR1 is SGHVS and CDR2 FQNEAQ. CDR3 sequence (DNA): TGTGCCAGCAGCTTCGCAGATACGCAGTATTTT. This encodes CASSFADTQYF.

The rearrangement joins TRBV15 to TRBJ2-3; 7 nucleotides line up with TRBD1. V was pared by 3 bases and J by 2 bases, with 5 bases of the junction left unmatched. The CDR3 runs 15 residues. The germline gives CDR1 LNHNV, CDR2 YYDKDF (reference sequence). CDR3: CATSSADRPTDTQYF. The CDR3 nucleotides are TGTGCCACCAGCAGCGCGGACAGGCCCACAGATACGCAGTATTTT. Together with reference TRBV15 and TRBJ2-3, the CDR3 gives the full variable domain: DAMVIQNPRYQVTQFGKPVTLSCSQTLNHNVMYWYQQKSSQAPKLLFHYYDKDFNNEADTPDNFQSRRPNTSFCFLDIRSPGLGDTAMYLCATSSADRPTDTQYFGPGTRLTVL.

The chain couples TRBV29-1 to TRBJ2-7; 9 nucleotides match TRBD1. After removal of 7 bases from V and 3 bases from J, the junction contained 10 bases not matched to a gene. The CDR3 length is 14 residues. CDR1 SQVTM and CDR2 ANQGSEA come from the germline V gene. The CDR3 coding sequence is TGCAGCGGACAGGGGGTCGGCCCCCTCTACGAGCAGTACTTC. Translating gives CSGQGVGPLYEQYF.

A word on this clone: An end of the junction differs from the germline gene, which may be a read error. This chain uses TRBV7-7 with TRBJ2-1; 8 bases match TRBD2. The CDR3 is made up of 17 amino acids. Germline CDR1 reads SSHAT; CDR2 reads FNYEAQ (reference sequence). CDR3 loop: CASSLGMTSAAYNEQFF. CDR3 nucleotide sequence: TGTGCTAGCAGCTTAGGGATGACTAGCGCGGCCTACAATGAGCAGTTCTTC.

The J gene is TRBJ2-7, the V gene TRBV7-2; possible D gene TRBD1, 5 bases. Trimming removed 5 bases from V and 0 bases from J, with 14 bases in between. The CDR3 spans 15 residues. From germline, CDR1 is SGHTA and CDR2 FQGNSA. DNA of the CDR3: TGTGCCAGCAGCGGGAAGACAGTCTTCTCCTACGAGCAGTACTTC. This encodes CASSGKTVFSYEQYF.

The chain is built from TRBV5-1 and TRBJ1-3; tentative D call: TRBD1 (6 bases). The CDR3 covers 15 residues. V was pared by 4 bases and J by 2 bases, with 13 bases between. The germline V gene encodes CDR1 SGHRS and CDR2 YFSETQ. The CDR3 spells CASSGTGIPGNTIYF. DNA for the CDR3: TGCGCCAGCAGCGGAACAGGGATCCCTGGAAACACCATATATTTT.

This clone occurred once. The chain joins TRBV19 to TRBJ1-5; no clear D gene. The CDR3 loop spans 16 amino acids. The ends were cut back, 0 bases at V and 0 bases at J, with 9 bases in the middle. The germline gives CDR1 LNHDA, CDR2 SQIVND (reference sequence). The CDR3 protein is CASSIEEGFSNQPQHF. The DNA for the CDR3 is TGTGCCAGTAGTATAGAGGAGGGATTTAGCAATCAGCCCCAGCATTTT.

The chain recombines TRBV10-3 with TRBJ2-1; 7 positions agree with TRBD1. Germline V gene sequence: CDR1 ENHRY, CDR2 SYGVKD. The V gene end was trimmed by 6 bases and the J gene end by 5 bases; junction bases not matched to a gene: 4. This CDR3 contains 13 residues. Written as DNA, the CDR3 is TGTGCCATCAGGCCGGGACAGAACAATGAGCAGTTCTTC. Translated, it gives CAIRPGQNNEQFF.

The chain is built from TRBV12-3 or TRBV12-4 and TRBJ2-7; weak D call: TRBD2 (6 bases). V lost 1 base and J lost 5, with 6 bases in between. There are 12 residues in the CDR3. The CDR3 sequence is CASSLGGNEQYF. The CDR3 DNA follows: TGTGCCAGCAGTTTAGGCGGGAACGAGCAGTACTTC.

The CDR3: CASSPPPLLNTEAFF. The CDR3 nucleotides are TGTGCCAGCAGTCCCCCCCCGCTATTGAACACTGAAGCTTTCTTT. The chain couples TRBV6-5 to TRBJ1-1; D unclear. The CDR3 is made up of 15 amino acids. In germline, CDR1 is MNHEY, CDR2 SVGAGI. V was pared by 5 bases and J by 0 bases, with 13 bases between.